The 20 T cell receptor beta chains reported below all come from one sample, sequenced in a study of cytomegalovirus exposure and HLA in healthy donors. The PCR contained 60 Vbeta and 13 Jbeta primers. The data were produced by immunoSEQ multiplex PCR, yet TCRdb's version contains in-frame clones alone and is incomplete. The table records 90,000 to 120,000 clones, approximately 80% of them present only once. Sequenced sample: PBMCs. These receptors were taken from a male donor in good health and CMV-seronegative.

The genes are TRBV2 and TRBJ2-1; possibly TRBD2 for D (6 bases). Trimming stripped 9 bases from V and 4 bases from J, with 13 bases between. Germline loops: CDR1 SNHLY, CDR2 FYNNEI. This CDR3 is built from 13 residues. CDR3 in DNA: TGTGCCAGTTCCGGGACTCTTTACAATGAGCAGTTCTTC. It yields the protein CASSGTLYNEQFF.

This clone was found once. This rearrangement joins TRBV25-1 to TRBJ2-6; TRBD2 might be the D (5 bases). Germline assignment: CDR1 MGHDK and CDR2 SYGVNS. Trimming shortened V by 4 bases and J by 0 bases, and 13 bases separated the two germline ends. The CDR3 runs to 17 residues. The CDR3 bases are TGTGCCAGCAGTGGAGGGTATGGGGTCTCTGGGGCCAACGTCCTGACTTTC. It encodes CASSGGYGVSGANVLTF.

This rearrangement joins TRBV30 to TRBJ2-7; 9 bases fit TRBD2. J gave up 3 bases and V 2 bases, and 11 bases lay outside the gene matches. The CDR3 runs to 16 residues. Germline CDR1 and CDR2: GTSNPN and SVGIG (reference sequence). CDR3 region: CAWSNLKQREVYEQYF. CDR3 in DNA: TGTGCCTGGAGTAATCTTAAACAGCGGGAGGTCTACGAGCAGTACTTC.

The V and J genes are TRBV7-8 and TRBJ2-5; D possibly corresponds to TRBD2 (6 bases). The V end lost 3 bases, the J end lost 5 bases, and 13 bases lay between the germline ends. The CDR3 length is 14 residues. CDR1 is SGHVS and CDR2 is FQNEAQ in the germline V gene. The CDR3 coding sequence is TGTGCCAGCAGCTTTCATGGGAGGAGGGAGACCCAGTACTTC. It encodes CASSFHGRRETQYF.

The gene calls are TRBV27 and TRBJ2-6, with no clear D. The CDR3 has 13 amino acids. The germline V gene encodes CDR1 MNHEY and CDR2 SMNVEV (reference sequence). The V end was cut by 3 bases, the J end by 4 bases, with 4 bases between. In nucleotides, the CDR3 is TGTGCCAGCAGTTTGGGCGGGGCCAACGTCCTGACTTTC. Translation: CASSLGGANVLTF.

The chain links TRBV27 to TRBJ2-3, with 8 bases matching TRBD2. The CDR3 length is 18 residues. V lost 2 bases and J lost 6; bases outside the gene matches: 16. Germline loops: CDR1 MNHEY, CDR2 SMNVEV (reference sequence). CDR3 in DNA: TGTGCCAGCAGTTTAAGCTTCCCTAGCGGGCGGCGCGGCGATACGCAGTATTTT. Translating it yields CASSLSFPSGRRGDTQYF.

The rearrangement joins TRBV27 to TRBJ2-3, with 10 bases that match TRBD1. Germline V gives CDR1 MNHEY, CDR2 SMNVEV (reference sequence). The ends lost 6 bases at V and 6 bases at J; junction bases unmatched: 12. This CDR3 region has 16 residues. The chain's CDR3 is CASSPPRTGGWDTQYF. Here the CDR3 DNA reads TGTGCCAGCAGCCCACCCCGGACAGGGGGTTGGGATACGCAGTATTTT.

There are a few counts of this clone. The rearrangement uses TRBV2 and TRBJ2-7; TRBD2 agrees at 8 bases. Trimming at V came to 6 bases and at J to 0 bases, leaving 4 bases not matched to a gene. CDR1 SNHLY and CDR2 FYNNEI come from the germline V gene. The CDR3 length is 14 residues. CDR3: CASRPSGSSYEQYF. Here the CDR3 DNA reads TGTGCCAGCAGGCCCAGCGGGAGCTCCTACGAGCAGTACTTC.

The genes are TRBV19 and TRBJ1-1; D perhaps matches TRBD1 (6 bases). The germline CDR1 and CDR2 sequences are LNHDA and SQIVND (reference sequence). V was trimmed by 5 bases and J by 0 bases, leaving 13 bases between them. The CDR3 totals 15 residues. Written as DNA, the CDR3 is TGTGCCAGTAGTCCCCCGACAGGTTTGAACACTGAAGCTTTCTTT. Protein product: CASSPPTGLNTEAFF. Looking up the rest from reference TRBV19 and TRBJ1-1 gives the full variable domain: DGGITQSPKYLFRKEGQNVTLSCEQNLNHDAMYWYRQDPGQGLRLIYYSQIVNDFQKGDIAEGYSVSREKKESFPLTVTSAQKNPTAFYLCASSPPTGLNTEAFFGQGTRLTVV.

There are a few counts of this clone. The chain combines TRBV4-2 with TRBJ1-1, with TRBD1 as a possible D gene (5 bases). The CDR3 runs 13 residues. The ends were cut back, 0 bases at V and 7 bases at J, with 9 bases in the middle. Germline V lookup: CDR1 LGHNA, CDR2 YNFKEQ. In DNA form, the CDR3 reads TGTGCCAGCAGCCAAGAAAAGGGGAATGAAGCTTTCTTT. Translating gives CASSQEKGNEAFF.

This clone was observed a handful of times. The rearrangement joins TRBV4-2 to TRBJ2-1; TRBD2 matches 9 bases. This CDR3 comprises 20 residues. V gave up 4 bases and J gave up 0 bases; unmatched junction bases: 16. Germline V gene data show CDR1 as LGHNA and CDR2 as YNFKEQ. The CDR3 DNA is TGTGCCAGCAGCCCCAACCCCCTTACTAGCGGGCGAAGCTCCTACAATGAGCAGTTCTTC. Amino acid sequence: CASSPNPLTSGRSSYNEQFF.

The chain carries TRBV28 and TRBJ2-7; 9 nucleotides align to TRBD2. The CDR3 runs 14 residues. Trimming at V came to 2 bases and at J to 2 bases, leaving 1 base not matched to a gene. Germline-derived CDR1 and CDR2 are MDHEN and SYDVKM. This CDR3 is CASSLRLAAYEQYF. CDR3 nucleotides: TGTGCCAGCAGTTTAAGACTAGCGGCCTACGAGCAGTACTTC.

The V gene is TRBV10-3, the J gene TRBJ1-3; no firm D call. The CDR3 length is 11 residues. V was cut by 8 bases and J by 8 bases, with 10 bases left in between. Germline loops: CDR1 ENHRY, CDR2 SYGVKD. CDR3 nucleotides: TGTGCCATCTCTGCGGCGTACACCATATATTTT. Its translation is CAISAAYTIYF.

As for this clone: The germline gene is not matched at one end of the junction; a read error may be the cause. The chain uses TRBV7-9 and TRBJ1-5; no firm D call. The CDR3 has 14 amino acids. Germline values: CDR1 SEHNR, CDR2 FQNEAQ (reference sequence). CDR3 sequence reads: CASSLEVTSQLQHF. In nucleotides, the CDR3 is TGTGCCAGCAGCTTAGAAGTGACTAGTCAGCTCCAGCATTTT.

The rearrangement joins TRBV9 to TRBJ2-7, with 7 bases that match TRBD1. Germline CDR1 and CDR2: SGDLS and YYNGEE. The CDR3 loop spans 14 amino acids. V shed 4 bases and J 2 bases; nucleotides not matched to a gene: 6. The DNA for the CDR3 is TGTGCCAGCAGCAAGGGACAGTCTACCTACGAGCAGTACTTC. Residues: CASSKGQSTYEQYF.

This clone was detected a few times. This chain joins TRBV19 and TRBJ2-3; D is ambiguous. The CDR3 sequence is 15 residues long. The germline V gene encodes CDR1 LNHDA and CDR2 SQIVND (reference sequence). The V gene lost 1 base and the J gene lost 2 bases, with 10 bases spanning the gap. The DNA of the CDR3 is TGTGCCAGTAGTATAGTAGTCTCCCCCACAGATACGCAGTATTTT. It encodes CASSIVVSPTDTQYF.

This clone has a single count. At one end, the junction sequence differs from germline, possibly due to a read error. This chain joins TRBV7-2 and TRBJ1-4; D not resolved. Germline V gene sequence: CDR1 SGHTA, CDR2 FQGNSA. There are 13 residues in the CDR3. This chain's CDR3 is CASSRMADEQLFF. The CDR3 nucleotides read TGTGCCAGCAGCCGTATGGCGGATGAACAACTGTTTTTT. Together with reference TRBV7-2 and TRBJ1-4, the CDR3 gives the full variable domain: GAGVSQSPSNKVTEKGKDVELRCDPISGHTALYWYRQSLGQGLEFLIYFQGNSAPDKSGLPSDRFSAERTGGSVSTLTIQRTQQEDSAVYLCASSRMADEQLFFGSGTQLSVL.

The rearrangement uses TRBV10-2 and TRBJ1-1; D might be TRBD1 (6 bases). CDR1 is WSHSY and CDR2 is SAAADI in the germline V gene. This CDR3 comprises 14 residues. V was pared by 6 bases and J by 2 bases, with 13 bases between. The CDR3: CASRPGTYNTEAFF. CDR3 coding DNA: TGCGCCAGCAGACCCGGGACATACAACACTGAAGCTTTCTTT.

This clone was counted once. The chain recombines TRBV4-2 with TRBJ2-1, with D possibly matching TRBD2 (7 bases). V gave up 4 bases and J gave up 0 bases, with 16 bases separating them. CDR3 length: 17 residues. CDR1 is LGHNA and CDR2 is YNFKEQ in the germline V gene. The CDR3: CASSPLGGESSYNEQFF. DNA for the CDR3: TGTGCCAGCAGCCCCCTAGGGGGGGAAAGCTCCTACAATGAGCAGTTCTTC.

V gene TRBV11-2 combines with J gene TRBJ1-1; TRBD1 aligns across 8 bases. The CDR3 consists of 14 residues. V gave up 7 bases and J gave up 1 base; unmatched junction bases: 5. The germline gives CDR1 SGHAT, CDR2 FQNNGV. CDR3 coding DNA: TGTGCCAGCATCCAAGGACAGGGGAACACTGAAGCTTTCTTT. Protein sequence: CASIQGQGNTEAFF.